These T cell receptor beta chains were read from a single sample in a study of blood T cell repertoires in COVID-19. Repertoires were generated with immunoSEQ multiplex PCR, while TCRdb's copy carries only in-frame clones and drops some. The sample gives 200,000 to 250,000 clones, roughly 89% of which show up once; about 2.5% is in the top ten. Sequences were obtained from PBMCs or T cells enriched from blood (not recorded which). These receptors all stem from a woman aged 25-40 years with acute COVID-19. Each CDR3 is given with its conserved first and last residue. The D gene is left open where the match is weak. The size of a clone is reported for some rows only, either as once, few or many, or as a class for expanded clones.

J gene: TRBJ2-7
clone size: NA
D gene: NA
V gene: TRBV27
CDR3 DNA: TGTGCCAGCAGTCCGATACACCTAGGGGCCACCTACGAGCAGTACTTC
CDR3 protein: CASSPIHLGATYEQYF

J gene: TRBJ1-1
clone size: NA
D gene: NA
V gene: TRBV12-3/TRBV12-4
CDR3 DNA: TGTGCCAGCAGACTCGACAGCTTGGGGGCTTTCTTT
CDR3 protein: CASRLDSLGAFF

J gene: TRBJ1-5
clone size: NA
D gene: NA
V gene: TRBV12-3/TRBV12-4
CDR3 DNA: TGTGCCAGCAGCCTAGGGGTGGGGCCCCAGCATTTT
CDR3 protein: CASSLGVGPQHF

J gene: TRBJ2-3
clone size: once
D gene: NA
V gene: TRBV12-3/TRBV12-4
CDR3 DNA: TGTGCCAGCAGTAGAGAGACAGATACGCAGTATTTT
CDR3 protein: CASSRETDTQYF

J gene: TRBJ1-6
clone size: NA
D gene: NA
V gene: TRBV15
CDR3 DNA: TGTGCCACCAGCAGAGCCCCCCCCACAGGCCTTCCACCCCTCCACTTT
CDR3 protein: CATSRAPPTGLPPLHF

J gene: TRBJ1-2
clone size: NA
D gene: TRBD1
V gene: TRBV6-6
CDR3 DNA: TGTGCCAGCAGTTACTCTGACAGGGGATCGGATGGCTACACCTTC
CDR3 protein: CASSYSDRGSDGYTF

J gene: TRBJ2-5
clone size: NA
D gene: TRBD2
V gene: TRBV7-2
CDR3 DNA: TGTGCCAGCAGCTCTACTGCGGGGGGCAGGGAGACCCAGTACTTC
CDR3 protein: CASSSTAGGRETQYF

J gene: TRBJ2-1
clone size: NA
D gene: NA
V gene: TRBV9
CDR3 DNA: TGTGCCAGCAGCGTAGACACGTTCGATGAGCAGTTCTTC
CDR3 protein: CASSVDTFDEQFF

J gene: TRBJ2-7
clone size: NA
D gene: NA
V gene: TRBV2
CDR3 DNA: TGTGCCAGCGGGTACTACTACGAGCAGTACTTC
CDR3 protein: CASGYYYEQYF

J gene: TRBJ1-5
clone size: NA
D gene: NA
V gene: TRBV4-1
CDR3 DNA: TGCGCCAGCAGCCAGGGCTTTCTTCAGCCCCAGCATTTT
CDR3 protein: CASSQGFLQPQHF

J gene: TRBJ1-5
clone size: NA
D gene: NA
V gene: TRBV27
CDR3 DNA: TGTGCCAGCAGTTTAAGAGGGATATGGAATCAGCCCCAGCATTTT
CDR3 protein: CASSLRGIWNQPQHF

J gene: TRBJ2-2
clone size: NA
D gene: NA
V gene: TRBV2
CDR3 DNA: TGTGCCAGCAAACCCGGACACACTTTCACCGGGGAGCTGTTTTTT
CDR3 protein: CASKPGHTFTGELFF

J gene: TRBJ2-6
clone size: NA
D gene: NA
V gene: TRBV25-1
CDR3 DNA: TGTGCCAGCAGTGCGACGGGTGGGGCCAACGTCCTGACTTTC
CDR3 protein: CASSATGGANVLTF

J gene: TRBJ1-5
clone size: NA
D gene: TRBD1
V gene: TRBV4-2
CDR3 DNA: TGTGCCAGCAGCCACGAAGAGACAGGGGATCGTCAGCCCCAGCATTTT
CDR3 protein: CASSHEETGDRQPQHF

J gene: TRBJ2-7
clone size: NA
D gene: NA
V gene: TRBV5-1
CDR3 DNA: TGCGCCAGCAGCTTAGGGGGGGTCTCCTACGAGCAGTACTTC
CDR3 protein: CASSLGGVSYEQYF

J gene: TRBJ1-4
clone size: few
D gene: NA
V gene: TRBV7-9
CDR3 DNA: TGTGCCAGCAGCCCCCTCGGGAAGGAAAAACTGTTTTTT
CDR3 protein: CASSPLGKEKLFF

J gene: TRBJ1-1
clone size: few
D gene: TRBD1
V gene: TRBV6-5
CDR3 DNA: TGTGCCAGCAGTTCCCCGGGACAGAAGGCTTTCTTT
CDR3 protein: CASSSPGQKAFF

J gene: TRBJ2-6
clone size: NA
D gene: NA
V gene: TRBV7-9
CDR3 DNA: TGTGCCAGCAGCTTAGCGGGACACCTCTCTGGGGCCAACGTCCTGACTTTC
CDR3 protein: CASSLAGHLSGANVLTF

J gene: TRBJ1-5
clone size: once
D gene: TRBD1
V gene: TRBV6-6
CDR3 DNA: TGTGCCAGCAGTTCAACTATGGACAGGTTTGGTCAGCCCCAGCATTTT
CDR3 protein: CASSSTMDRFGQPQHF

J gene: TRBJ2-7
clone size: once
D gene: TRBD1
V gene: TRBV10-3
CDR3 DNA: TGTGCCATCAGTCCCGGGACAGGGTTAAACGAGCAGTACTTC
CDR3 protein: CAISPGTGLNEQYF

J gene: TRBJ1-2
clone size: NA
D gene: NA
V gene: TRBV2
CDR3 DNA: TGTGCCAGCAGACCCACGAGGGGCTACACCTTC
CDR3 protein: CASRPTRGYTF

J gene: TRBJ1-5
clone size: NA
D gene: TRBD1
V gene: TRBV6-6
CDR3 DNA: TGTGCCAGCAGTTACTTGATAGACAGGGGGAATCAGCCCCAGCATTTT
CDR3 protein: CASSYLIDRGNQPQHF

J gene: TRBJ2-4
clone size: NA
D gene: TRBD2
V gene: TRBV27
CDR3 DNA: TGTGCCAGCAGTCACGCGGGGGGGCAGAACATTCAGTACTTC
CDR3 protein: CASSHAGGQNIQYF

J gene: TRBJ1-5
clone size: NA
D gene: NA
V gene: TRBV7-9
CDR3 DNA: TGTGCCAGCAGCCCGAGGATCAATCAGCCCCAGCATTTT
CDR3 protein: CASSPRINQPQHF

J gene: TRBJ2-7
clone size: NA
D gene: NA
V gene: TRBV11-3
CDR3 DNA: TGTGCCAGCAGCTTATCCCAGGGGAGTGAGCAGTACTTC
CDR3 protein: CASSLSQGSEQYF

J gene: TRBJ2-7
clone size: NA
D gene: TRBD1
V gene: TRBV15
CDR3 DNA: TGTGCCACCAGCAGAGATCGCGTTGGGACAGGGTTGGGGGAGCAGTACTTC
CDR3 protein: CATSRDRVGTGLGEQYF

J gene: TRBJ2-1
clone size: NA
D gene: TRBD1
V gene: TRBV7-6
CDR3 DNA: TGTGCCAGCAGACCGGGACAGGGGGCGGGCTACAATGAGCAGTTCTTC
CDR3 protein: CASRPGQGAGYNEQFF

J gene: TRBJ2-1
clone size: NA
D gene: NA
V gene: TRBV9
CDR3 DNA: TGTGCCAGCAGCGTAGGGTCATACTTCTACAATGAGCAGTTCTTC
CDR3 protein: CASSVGSYFYNEQFF

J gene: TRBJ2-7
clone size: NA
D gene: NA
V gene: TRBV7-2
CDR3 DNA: TGTGCCAGCAGCTTAAGTTCCTCGGGGCGCAGGGGCTACGAGCAGTACTTC
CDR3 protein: CASSLSSSGRRGYEQYF

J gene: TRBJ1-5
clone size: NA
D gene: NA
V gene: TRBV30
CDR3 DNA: TGTGCCTGGAGTGTACCACTCCGGGACAAGAATCAGCCCCAGCATTTT
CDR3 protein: CAWSVPLRDKNQPQHF

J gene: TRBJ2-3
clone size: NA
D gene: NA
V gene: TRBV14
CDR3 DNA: TGTGCCAGCAGCCCTGGACAGAGCACAGATACGCAGTATTTT
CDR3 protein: CASSPGQSTDTQYF

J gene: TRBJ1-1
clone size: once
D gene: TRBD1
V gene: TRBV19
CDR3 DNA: TGTGCCAGTAGTCAGGGGGCTGGCACTGAAGCTTTCTTT
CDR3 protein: CASSQGAGTEAFF

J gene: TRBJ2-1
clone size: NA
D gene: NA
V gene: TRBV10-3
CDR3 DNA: TGTGCCATCACGCAGGGTACATCAAACAATGAGCAGTTCTTC
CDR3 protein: CAITQGTSNNEQFF